Below are 31 T cell receptor beta chains sequenced from a single sample in a study of Ad26.COV2.S vaccination and SARS-CoV-2 variants. Profiling relied on immunoSEQ multiplex PCR, and the TCRdb table lists in-frame clones only, not all of them. The table has around 450,000 clones, roughly nine tenths seen once. Sample treatment: around 19 received Ad26.COV2.S at low or high dose, single or two shots; a few received placebo; per-sample allocation not given. Sampling occurred on day 63 after the first vaccine or placebo injection. Specimen: peripheral blood, collected in a trial of Ad26.COV2.S vaccine versus placebo. These receptors all come from a person between 18 and 59 years old who received the Ad26.COV2.S COVID-19 vaccine or a placebo.

CDR3: CASSQDTARTYEQYF. The CDR3 region has the DNA TGTGCCAGCAGCCAAGATACGGCTCGTACCTACGAGCAGTACTTC. This chain connects TRBV3-1 (or the pseudogene TRBV3-2) to TRBJ2-7; D is unresolved. Trimming left V 0 bases short and J 2 bases short, with 11 bases between. Germline CDR1 and CDR2: LGHDT and YNNKEL (reference sequence). The CDR3 is made up of 15 amino acids.

This chain connects TRBV19 to TRBJ1-3, with D possibly TRBD1 on 6 matching bases. Germline-derived CDR1 and CDR2 are LNHDA and SQIVND (reference sequence). Trimming took 11 bases from V and 0 from J, leaving 14 bases between them. CDR3 size: 14 residues. Here the CDR3 reads CAGGRVTSGNTIYF. Here the CDR3 DNA reads TGTGCCGGGGGCAGGGTGACCTCTGGAAACACCATATATTTT.

This clone appeared a single time. The genes are TRBV10-3 and TRBJ2-1; D could derive from TRBD1 or TRBD2 (5 bases each). CDR3 length equals 13 residues. The V end was cut by 6 bases, the J end by 8 bases, with 14 bases between. Germline assignment: CDR1 ENHRY and CDR2 SYGVKD. The DNA for the CDR3 is TGTGCCATCAGGGGGACCCAAGACTATGAGCAGTTCTTC. It translates to CAIRGTQDYEQFF.

V and J are TRBV5-4 and TRBJ1-5; possibly TRBD1 for D (5 bases). Germline V gene sequence: CDR1 SGHNT, CDR2 YYREEE (reference sequence). The CDR3 totals 15 residues. V was cut by 2 bases and J by 4 bases, with 13 bases left in between. CDR3 coding DNA: TGTGCCAGCAGCTTCTCGGGGCAGATAAATCAGCCCCAGCATTTT. Translated: CASSFSGQINQPQHF.

In nucleotides, the CDR3 is TGTGCCAGCAGCCAAGGGGACAGGGGGACTAATGAAAAACTGTTTTTT. Protein: CASSQGDRGTNEKLFF. The chain links TRBV4-2 to TRBJ1-4; 11 nucleotides match TRBD1. J was trimmed by 2 bases and V by 1 base; bases with no gene match: 0. In germline, CDR1 is LGHNA, CDR2 YNFKEQ. CDR3 length: 16 amino acids.

The V call is TRBV6-5, the J call TRBJ2-3; D unresolved. The CDR3 contains 11 residues. Germline V gene sequence: CDR1 MNHEY, CDR2 SVGAGI. Trimming removed 10 bases at V and 2 bases at J, with 7 bases between. The CDR3 spells CATQYTDTQYF. The CDR3 coding sequence is TGTGCCACCCAGTACACAGATACGCAGTATTTT.

The chain carries TRBV11-2 and TRBJ2-5; either TRBD1 or TRBD2 may fit D (6 bases each). Germline lookup yields CDR1 SGHAT and CDR2 FQNNGV. V shed 5 bases and J shed 6 bases, with 19 bases lying between them. This CDR3 comprises 15 residues. The CDR3 nucleotides read TGTGCCAGCAGCCACCCATGGAGGGGGGATCAGACCCAGTACTTC. This encodes CASSHPWRGDQTQYF.

This chain's CDR3 is CATSRERQVNNQPQHF. CDR3 coding DNA: TGTGCCACCAGCAGAGAAAGACAGGTTAACAATCAGCCCCAGCATTTT. This chain joins TRBV15 and TRBJ1-5; D possibly corresponds to TRBD1 (6 bases). The CDR3 runs 16 residues. Trimming stripped 0 bases from V and 3 bases from J, with 12 bases between. Germline V gene lookup returns CDR1 LNHNV and CDR2 YYDKDF (reference sequence).

This clone was seen many times. Within the sample, other DNA sequences also encode this same CDR3. The V gene is TRBV14, the J gene TRBJ2-7; D is ambiguous. Trimming cost V 1 base and J 3 bases, with 7 bases left between them. From germline, CDR1 is SGHDN and CDR2 FVKESK. The CDR3 runs 13 residues. The CDR3, as DNA: TGTGCCAGCAGCCAAGTGCAGAGCTACGAGCAGTACTTC. Its protein is CASSQVQSYEQYF. The whole variable domain, filled in from reference TRBV14 and TRBJ2-7, reads EAGVTQFPSHSVIEKGQTVTLRCDPISGHDNLYWYRRVMGKEIKFLLHFVKESKQDESGMPNNRFLAERTGGTYSTLKVQPAELEDSGVYFCASSQVQSYEQYFGPGTRLTVT.

This sequence joins TRBV12-5 and TRBJ1-1, with D possibly matching TRBD1 (5 bases). The germline V and J ends were trimmed by 9 bases and 1 base, with 18 bases remaining between them. Germline CDR1 is LGHNT and CDR2 is FRNRAP. The CDR3 length is 15 residues. CDR3 sequence reads: CARGNRKTRNTEAFF. The CDR3 nucleotides read TGTGCTAGGGGGAACAGGAAAACCCGGAACACTGAAGCTTTCTTT.

The rearrangement links TRBV28 to TRBJ2-5; D perhaps matches TRBD2 (5 bases). V shed 2 bases and J shed 9 bases, with 13 bases lying between them. The CDR3 loop spans 13 amino acids. Germline lookup yields CDR1 MDHEN and CDR2 SYDVKM. The CDR3: CASSLSENGAQYF. The CDR3 nucleotides are TGTGCCAGCAGTTTAAGTGAAAACGGGGCCCAGTACTTC.

V and J are TRBV18 and TRBJ2-6, with unresolved D. Germline V gives CDR1 KGHSH, CDR2 LQKENI. CDR3 length: 17 residues. The germline V and J ends were trimmed by 3 bases and 0 bases, with 12 bases remaining between them. As DNA, the CDR3 is TGTGCCAGCTCACCTATCGGGTCCAACTCTGGGGCCAACGTCCTGACTTTC. It yields the protein CASSPIGSNSGANVLTF.

The CDR3 DNA reads TGTGCCAGTAGCCCCCCAGGCAGGGATTACGAGCAGTACTTC. This gives the protein CASSPPGRDYEQYF. V and J are TRBV2 and TRBJ2-7, with TRBD1 as a possible D gene (5 bases). Trimming took 9 bases from V and 4 from J, leaving 19 bases between them. Germline V gene sequence: CDR1 SNHLY, CDR2 FYNNEI. The CDR3 is 14 amino acids.

This chain uses TRBV5-1 with TRBJ2-7, with D tentatively TRBD2 (6 bases). Germline CDR1 and CDR2: SGHRS and YFSETQ. The CDR3 runs 15 residues. The V gene lost 3 bases and the J gene lost 6 bases, with 19 bases spanning the gap. In DNA form, the CDR3 reads TGCGCCAGCAGCTCATCCGGGACTGACATCCGCGAGCAGTACTTC. Its translation is CASSSSGTDIREQYF.

The chain combines TRBV29-1 with TRBJ2-5; 11 bases line up with TRBD2. The CDR3 consists of 14 residues. V shed 2 bases, J shed 5 bases, and the junction held 4 bases outside the gene matches. Germline V gene sequence: CDR1 SQVTM, CDR2 ANQGSEA. The CDR3 DNA is TGCAGCGTTGAAAGTAGCGGGAGGGGGGAGACCCAGTACTTC. Its translation: CSVESSGRGETQYF.

The chain links TRBV25-1 to TRBJ2-3, with D possibly TRBD1 on 6 matching bases. V was pared by 9 bases and J by 4 bases, with 14 bases between. Germline lookup yields CDR1 MGHDK and CDR2 SYGVNS. The CDR3 is 13 residues long. The DNA for the CDR3 is TGTGCCAGTACGCGCTCAGGGGCAGATACGCAGTATTTT. Translation: CASTRSGADTQYF.

J is TRBJ2-1 and V is TRBV9, with D maybe TRBD2 (6 bases). The V end lost 0 bases, the J end lost 2 bases, and 9 bases lay between the germline ends. The CDR3 totals 15 residues. The germline CDR1 and CDR2 sequences are SGDLS and YYNGEE. As DNA, the CDR3 is TGTGCCAGCAGCGTAGCCAGGGAGGCCTACAATGAGCAGTTCTTC. Protein: CASSVAREAYNEQFF. The full variable domain, rest sourced from reference TRBV9 and TRBJ2-1, is DSGVTQTPKHLITATGQRVTLRCSPRSGDLSVYWYQQSLDQGLQFLIQYYNGEERAKGNILERFSAQQFPDLHSELNLSSLELGDSALYFCASSVAREAYNEQFFGPGTRLTVL.

In DNA, the CDR3 is TGCGCCAGCAGCCCAAGGACAGGGGGCGCGTCTGAAGCTTTCTTT. Protein product: CASSPRTGGASEAFF. This chain links TRBV5-1 with TRBJ1-1; TRBD1 aligns across 11 bases. Germline CDR1 is SGHRS and CDR2 is YFSETQ. The ends lost 4 bases at V and 6 bases at J; junction bases unmatched: 8. The CDR3 runs to 15 residues.

For this clone: This could be a read error, since a much larger clone is one nucleotide away. Other DNA sequences in this specimen translate into the identical CDR3. The chain links TRBV11-2 to TRBJ1-1, with unresolved D. This CDR3 comprises 13 residues. The germline V gene encodes CDR1 SGHAT and CDR2 FQNNGV. Trimming took off 0 bases at V and 1 base at J, with 3 bases between the two ends. In DNA, the CDR3 is TGTGCCAGCAGCTTAGAGGGGAACACTGAAGCTTTCTTT. This translates into CASSLEGNTEAFF.

The genes are TRBV2 and TRBJ2-2; 12 bases match TRBD2. The V gene's germline CDR1 is SNHLY and CDR2 FYNNEI. V trimming: 6 bases; J trimming: 7 bases; junction bases outside the gene matches: 6. This CDR3 region has 15 residues. Here the CDR3 DNA reads TGTGCCAGCAGACGACTAGCGGGAGTGATCGGGGAGCTGTTTTTT. Translating it yields CASRRLAGVIGELFF.

The gene calls are TRBV10-2 and TRBJ2-7; TRBD2 is a possible D gene (6 bases). V was clipped by 8 bases and J by 3 bases, with 17 bases between them. The CDR3 has 14 residues. CDR1 WSHSY and CDR2 SAAADI come from the germline V gene. DNA for the CDR3: TGCGCCAGCCAGAGCATCGCGGGGATCTACGAGCAGTACTTC. Translation gives CASQSIAGIYEQYF.

This clone showed up just once. The chain couples TRBV4-1 to TRBJ1-4; 7 bases are a match to TRBD1. The CDR3 extends over 16 amino acids. The germline V gene encodes CDR1 MGHRA and CDR2 YSYEKL. V shed 1 base, J shed 8 bases, and the junction held 10 bases outside the gene matches. This chain's CDR3 is CASSQGQDRVGEKLFF. The CDR3 DNA follows: TGCGCCAGCAGCCAAGGTCAAGACAGGGTGGGGGAAAAACTGTTTTTT.

The V and J genes are TRBV5-1 and TRBJ2-3, with D hard to call. Germline CDR1 reads SGHRS; CDR2 reads YFSETQ. The V and J ends lost 3 bases and 4 bases respectively, with 15 bases between them. The CDR3 has 15 residues. For the CDR3, the DNA is TGCGCCAGCAGCTCCAACACATGGACGGCAGATACGCAGTATTTT. Translation: CASSSNTWTADTQYF.

This chain links TRBV2 with TRBJ2-2; 9 nucleotides match TRBD1. Germline loops: CDR1 SNHLY, CDR2 FYNNEI. Losses at the gene ends were 7 bases for V and 5 bases for J; bases not matched to a gene: 11. This CDR3 is 16 amino acids long. Here the CDR3 reads CASKYTGGIITGELFF. The CDR3 bases are TGTGCCAGCAAATACACAGGGGGCATAATAACCGGGGAGCTGTTTTTT.

Here the CDR3 DNA reads TGTGCCAGCAGCTTGTTGGTTAGCGGGGGGTCAGGAGATACGCAGTATTTT. The encoded protein is CASSLLVSGGSGDTQYF. This chain uses TRBV5-4 with TRBJ2-3, with 10 bases that match TRBD2. The V gene end was trimmed by 1 base and the J gene end by 5 bases; junction bases not matched to a gene: 10. The CDR3 covers 17 residues. Germline lookup yields CDR1 SGHNT and CDR2 YYREEE (reference sequence).

This chain connects TRBV6-1 to TRBJ1-2; a weak D match, TRBD1 (6 bases). The CDR3 has 14 residues. Germline assignment: CDR1 MNHNS and CDR2 SASEGT. The ends were cut back, 1 base at V and 7 bases at J, with 13 bases in the middle. CDR3 residues: CASSEVRGTSGYTF. The CDR3 bases are TGTGCCAGCAGTGAAGTCAGAGGGACATCTGGCTACACCTTC.

V is TRBV3-1 (or the pseudogene TRBV3-2) and J is TRBJ2-7, with 11 bases that match TRBD1. The CDR3 runs 16 residues. Germline V CDR1 and CDR2: LGHDT, YNNKEL (reference sequence). With V trimmed by 3 bases and J by 3 bases, 7 bases remained unmatched. Here the CDR3 DNA reads TGTGCCAGCAGCCAGCCCGCCGGGACAGGGGGCTACGAGCAGTACTTC. Its translation: CASSQPAGTGGYEQYF.

The chain recombines TRBV2 with TRBJ1-2; 7 nucleotides line up with TRBD1. The V gene's germline CDR1 is SNHLY and CDR2 FYNNEI. The CDR3 extends over 15 amino acids. The trim removed 5 bases at V and 5 bases at J, leaving 11 bases unmatched. The CDR3 DNA follows: TGTGCCAGCAGTTCACAGGGGTTGGGGTCTTATGGCTACACCTTC. Protein sequence: CASSSQGLGSYGYTF.

The chain uses TRBV4-1 and TRBJ1-3; D may be TRBD1 (6 bases). With 0 bases removed from V and 1 base from J, the gap between germline ends came to 10 bases. This CDR3 is 16 amino acids long. Germline V CDR1 and CDR2: MGHRA, YSYEKL. CDR3 region: CASSQEGGPSGNTIYF. In DNA form, the CDR3 reads TGCGCCAGCAGCCAAGAAGGGGGACCTTCTGGAAACACCATATATTTT.

This clone was seen only once. The chain joins TRBV6-6 to TRBJ1-6, with D unclear. V was trimmed by 0 bases and J by 7 bases, leaving 10 bases between them. Germline CDR1 reads MNHNY; CDR2 reads SVGAGI (reference sequence). CDR3 length equals 15 residues. The CDR3 nucleotides read TGTGCCAGCAGTTACTCTCTGGACTCAAATTCACCCCTCCACTTT. The encoded protein is CASSYSLDSNSPLHF.

V usage is TRBV5-4 and J usage is TRBJ2-1, with D hard to call. Germline V gene sequence: CDR1 SGHNT, CDR2 YYREEE (reference sequence). The V gene lost 4 bases and the J gene lost 1 base, with 12 bases spanning the gap. The CDR3 runs 15 residues. CDR3 DNA sequence: TGTGCCAGCAGCGGAAAGTCTAGGTCCTACAATGAGCAGTTCTTC. Its protein is CASSGKSRSYNEQFF.